These 18 T cell receptor beta chains came from one sample sequenced in a study of shared clonotypes between healthy human individuals. The method was immunoSEQ multiplex PCR; TCRdb's version includes in-frame clones alone and lacks a portion of them. The table lists more than 900,000 clones, 70% to 80% of them singletons. Source material: memory CD4+ T cells from PBMCs. Subset defined: CD45RA-negative fraction. Receptors originate from a man younger than 35 in good health. Some clones in this sample may be carry-over from other donors' samples.

The chain uses TRBV11-2 and TRBJ2-4; 10 bases are a match to TRBD2. CDR1 SGHAT and CDR2 FQNNGV come from the germline V gene. CDR3 length: 14 amino acids. With 6 bases clipped from V and 8 bases from J, the junction kept 7 bases outside the gene matches. The CDR3 spells CASRRASGSYIQYF. The CDR3 nucleotides are TGTGCCAGCAGACGAGCTAGCGGGAGCTACATTCAGTACTTC.

This chain joins TRBV5-1 and TRBJ2-3; possibly TRBD2 for D (5 bases). Germline CDR1 is SGHRS and CDR2 is YFSETQ. This CDR3 has 16 amino acids. Trimming stripped 4 bases from V and 2 bases from J, with 17 bases between. CDR3: CASSPRPDYHTDTQYF. In DNA form, the CDR3 reads TGCGCCAGCAGCCCCAGACCCGACTACCACACAGATACGCAGTATTTT.

This chain joins TRBV28 and TRBJ1-4; weak D call: TRBD1 (6 bases). The V and J ends lost 8 bases and 3 bases respectively, with 10 bases between them. The length of the CDR3 is 13 residues. Per germline, CDR1 MDHEN and CDR2 SYDVKM. Written as DNA, the CDR3 is TGTGCCAGCGAAGGGGGTTCTAATGAAAAACTGTTTTTT. It specifies CASEGGSNEKLFF.

The chain uses TRBV28 and TRBJ1-5, with unresolved D. V was clipped by 3 bases and J by 0 bases, with 9 bases between them. The germline V gene encodes CDR1 MDHEN and CDR2 SYDVKM. CDR3 length equals 15 residues. Here the CDR3 reads CASSLSWGSNQPQHF. CDR3 coding DNA: TGTGCCAGCAGTTTGAGTTGGGGTAGCAATCAGCCCCAGCATTTT.

V is TRBV2 and J is TRBJ2-1; no reliable D call. V was shortened by 8 bases and J by 4 bases, with 9 bases between the two germline ends. Germline V gene lookup returns CDR1 SNHLY and CDR2 FYNNEI. The CDR3 loop spans 12 amino acids. In DNA, the CDR3 is TGTGCCAGCGGGTTAGTTTACAATGAGCAGTTCTTC. Protein product: CASGLVYNEQFF.

This clone was detected only a few times. The chain recombines TRBV6-6 with TRBJ2-7; D assignment may be TRBD1 or TRBD2 (6 bases each). V was trimmed by 7 bases and J by 4 bases, leaving 8 bases between them. Germline V CDR1 and CDR2: MNHNY, SVGAGI (reference sequence). This CDR3 has 11 amino acids. For the CDR3, the DNA is TGTGCCAGCAAAGGGGGGTACGAGCAGTACTTC. The encoded protein is CASKGGYEQYF.

The CDR3: CASTRTGGYEQYF. In DNA, the CDR3 is TGTGCCAGCACAAGGACAGGGGGCTACGAGCAGTACTTC. The rearrangement uses TRBV2 and TRBJ2-7; 10 nucleotides agree with TRBD1. Germline V gene lookup returns CDR1 SNHLY and CDR2 FYNNEI. V shed 7 bases and J 3 bases; nucleotides not matched to a gene: 3. The CDR3 is 13 amino acids.

V gene TRBV7-8 combines with J gene TRBJ1-1, with D hard to call. Germline CDR1 SGHVS, CDR2 FQNEAQ. Trimming removed 1 base from V and 0 bases from J, with 15 bases in between. CDR3 length: 17 amino acids. The CDR3 spells CASSLGSAIPLNTEAFF. DNA of the CDR3: TGTGCCAGCAGCTTAGGGTCCGCCATCCCCCTGAACACTGAAGCTTTCTTT.

This chain joins TRBV30 and TRBJ2-1; 7 positions agree with TRBD1. The CDR3 is 13 residues long. Trimming at V came to 7 bases and at J to 9 bases, leaving 12 bases not matched to a gene. From germline, CDR1 is GTSNPN and CDR2 SVGIG (reference sequence). This CDR3 reads CASRGQGYGEQFF. The CDR3 bases are TGTGCCTCTAGGGGGCAGGGCTATGGTGAGCAGTTCTTC.

The genes are TRBV4-3 and TRBJ1-2; maybe TRBD1 (6 bases). The germline gives CDR1 LGHNA, CDR2 YSLEER. V was clipped by 0 bases and J by 6 bases, with 11 bases between them. CDR3 size: 14 residues. The CDR3 DNA reads TGCGCCAGCAGCCAAGATAAGGGGGGCCATGGCTACACCTTC. It encodes CASSQDKGGHGYTF.

This clone was detected only once. The V call is TRBV7-3, the J call TRBJ2-3; TRBD2 matches 9 bases. Losses at the gene ends were 1 base for V and 2 bases for J; bases not matched to a gene: 4. Germline V gives CDR1 SGHTA, CDR2 FQGTGA. There are 16 residues in the CDR3. CDR3 sequence reads: CASSLNSGGVTDTQYF. The CDR3 DNA follows: TGTGCCAGCAGCTTAAATAGCGGGGGCGTCACAGATACGCAGTATTTT.

The chain links TRBV28 to TRBJ2-7; possible D gene TRBD2, 6 bases. Germline V CDR1 and CDR2: MDHEN, SYDVKM. The CDR3 consists of 14 residues. Between the trimmed V and J ends, which lost 5 bases and 8 bases, there was a span of 19 bases. This CDR3 is CASSMGLVRIQQYF. As DNA, the CDR3 is TGTGCCAGCAGTATGGGACTCGTCCGGATTCAGCAGTACTTC.

The genes are TRBV28 and TRBJ2-7; 8 bases match TRBD1. The CDR3 sequence is 16 residues long. The germline V gene has CDR1 MDHEN and CDR2 SYDVKM. V shed 6 bases and J 4 bases; nucleotides not matched to a gene: 14. The CDR3 bases are TGTGCCAGCAGCACCTATACCGGGACAGGATCTTACGAGCAGTACTTC. Protein sequence: CASSTYTGTGSYEQYF.

The chain employs TRBV5-4 and TRBJ2-7, with D maybe TRBD2 (5 bases). Trimming cost V 2 bases and J 0 bases, with 12 bases left between them. CDR3 length: 15 amino acids. In germline, CDR1 is SGHNT, CDR2 YYREEE (reference sequence). The CDR3 coding sequence is TGTGCCAGCAGCTTCGGACGGGGAAGCTCCTACGAGCAGTACTTC. Its protein is CASSFGRGSSYEQYF.

This chain joins TRBV10-1 and TRBJ2-7; TRBD1 aligns across 9 bases. The CDR3 has 17 residues. Germline V gene lookup returns CDR1 WNHNN and CDR2 SYGVQD (reference sequence). The V and J ends lost 7 bases and 2 bases, in that order; junction bases with no gene match: 15. The CDR3 loop is CASILSEPGTGTYEQYF. The CDR3 nucleotides read TGCGCCAGCATCTTAAGCGAACCCGGGACAGGGACCTACGAGCAGTACTTC.

The chain couples TRBV5-1 to TRBJ2-7; D might be TRBD1 (5 bases). The CDR3 loop spans 14 amino acids. V was trimmed by 0 bases and J by 5 bases, leaving 12 bases between them. Germline V gene lookup returns CDR1 SGHRS and CDR2 YFSETQ. CDR3 residues: CASSLVPGPHEQYF. The DNA for the CDR3 is TGCGCCAGCAGCTTGGTGCCAGGGCCGCACGAGCAGTACTTC.

The genes are TRBV5-1 and TRBJ2-2; the match to TRBD2 covers 13 bases. This CDR3 contains 17 residues. The ends lost 3 bases at V and 6 bases at J; junction bases unmatched: 8. In germline, CDR1 is SGHRS, CDR2 YFSETQ. This CDR3 is CASSSEAGLAGAGELFF. CDR3 sequence (DNA): TGCGCCAGCAGCTCGGAGGCCGGACTAGCGGGAGCCGGGGAGCTGTTTTTT.

The chain combines TRBV2 with TRBJ2-7; 11 nucleotides agree with TRBD2. The CDR3 runs to 19 residues. V shed 6 bases, J shed 2 bases, and the junction held 18 bases outside the gene matches. The V gene's germline CDR1 is SNHLY and CDR2 FYNNEI. The CDR3 bases are TGTGCCAGCAGCACCACGGATGTGCTGGGACTAGCGGATCCCTACGAGCAGTACTTC. Amino acids: CASSTTDVLGLADPYEQYF.